This entry describes one T cell receptor beta chain. Its antigen is unidentified. The study treated chemo-refractory metastatic non-small-cell lung cancer patients with focal radiation plus ipilimumab CTLA-4 blockade. The data stem from a study of radiotherapy plus CTLA-4 blockade in lung cancer. Turning to the study itself: Objective responses were recorded in about 18% of patients, with disease control recorded in 25% to 35%. Whole-study findings and limits: Response was reportedly best predicted by early blood T cell clone dynamics, with interferon-beta. In blood, after radiotherapy plus ipilimumab, tumor-derived TCR clones expanded.

TCRdb keeps only in-frame clones here, not all; method: immunoSEQ multiplex PCR. The table has 40,000 or so clones, about 74% seen once. Germline V gene data show CDR1 as SQVTM and CDR2 as ANQGSEA. The CDR3 is 17 residues long. Trimming left V 0 bases short and J 3 bases short, with 19 bases between. This chain links TRBV29-1 with TRBJ2-3; perhaps TRBD2 as D (7 bases). Sequencing used peripheral blood, obtained from a patient treated with radiotherapy plus ipilimumab. The clonotype originates from a human donor with non-small cell lung cancer who had stable disease on radiotherapy plus ipilimumab. The CDR3 nucleotides read TGCAGCGTTGAAGATCTGTGGGCAGGGAGGGGGACAGATACGCAGTATTTT. Translation gives CSVEDLWAGRGTDTQYF.